These T cell receptor beta chains were read from a single sample in a study of blood T cell repertoires in COVID-19. Sequencing was performed with immunoSEQ multiplex PCR; in TCRdb, only in-frame clones are kept and a portion is missing. This sample yields around 300,000 clones, of which about 91% are seen a single time; 1.6% belongs to the top ten. Sequencing was carried out using peripheral blood. These receptors were collected from a woman aged 25 to 39 with COVID-19, enrolled during active disease. The CDR3 runs from the conserved cysteine through the conserved F or W. The D gene is left open where the match is weak. Size is omitted from some rows. Given values are once, few, many or a class for expanded clones.

cdr3_length j_call v_call d_call clone_size cdr3_nt cdr3_aa
11 TRBJ2-5 TRBV3-1/TRBV3-2 NA once TGTGCCATCCGGGGTTATGGGACCCAGTACTTC CAIRGYGTQYF
13 TRBJ2-5 TRBV5-5 TRBD2 NA TGTGCCAGCAGCCCCCAGCGGGGAGAGACCCAGTACTTC CASSPQRGETQYF
11 TRBJ1-1 TRBV6-5 NA NA TGTGCCAGCTCCAGGGTCCCTGAAGCTTTCTTT CASSRVPEAFF
14 TRBJ1-3 TRBV18 NA NA TGTGCCAGCTCCCAGAGGGGGAATGGAAACACCATATATTTT CASSQRGNGNTIYF
20 TRBJ1-6 TRBV5-1 NA NA TGCGCCAGCAGCTCCGGGACATTTGGCCTCCCTAGCTCCTATAATTCACCCCTCCACTTT CASSSGTFGLPSSYNSPLHF
15 TRBJ1-2 TRBV6-1 NA NA TGTGCCAGCAGTGAACCCACAGGGTTTTACTATGGCTACACCTTC CASSEPTGFYYGYTF
15 TRBJ2-5 TRBV2 NA many TGTGCCAGCAGTGAAGCGATGCGGGGGCTTGAGACCCAGTACTTC CASSEAMRGLETQYF
14 TRBJ2-1 TRBV19 TRBD2 NA TGTGCCAGTAGTTGGGGGGGGGCCTACAATGAGCAGTTCTTC CASSWGGAYNEQFF
14 TRBJ1-2 TRBV15 NA NA TGTGCCACCAGCAGAGGGATAGGGGACTATGGCTACACCTTC CATSRGIGDYGYTF
13 TRBJ1-6 TRBV6-5 NA NA TGTGCCACGAAGAGCTCCTATAATTCACCCCTCCACTTT CATKSSYNSPLHF
15 TRBJ1-4 TRBV19 TRBD1 NA TGTGCCAGTAGAATCGGGACAGGGGGCGATGAAAAACTGTTTTTT CASRIGTGGDEKLFF
18 TRBJ1-2 TRBV3-1/TRBV3-2 TRBD1 NA TGTGCCAGCAGCCAAGTTAATACTGCTTGGCCAGGGGGCAATGGCTACACCTTC CASSQVNTAWPGGNGYTF
16 TRBJ1-5 TRBV20-1 TRBD1 NA TGCAGTGCTAGTACAGGGGTTATTGGGAGCAATCAGCCCCAGCATTTT CSASTGVIGSNQPQHF
13 TRBJ1-3 TRBV6-5 NA NA TGTGCCAGCAGCAACGGGGGGAGGAACACCATATATTTT CASSNGGRNTIYF
14 TRBJ1-1 TRBV15 TRBD1 NA TGTGCCACCAGCGGAGGACAGGGGAGCACTGAAGCTTTCTTT CATSGGQGSTEAFF
12 TRBJ2-1 TRBV3-1/TRBV3-2 NA NA TGTGCCAGCAGCTCCGTCGGGAATGAGCAGTTCTTC CASSSVGNEQFF
14 TRBJ1-4 TRBV18 TRBD1 once TGTGCCAGCTCAGCGGACAGGGCTAATGAAAAACTGTTTTTT CASSADRANEKLFF
14 TRBJ1-6 TRBV5-1 NA NA TGCGCCAGCAGCTCGGAGGGCTATAATTCACCCCTCCACTTT CASSSEGYNSPLHF
15 TRBJ2-5 TRBV6-2/TRBV6-3 NA NA TGTGCCAGCAGTTACGCGGCGAGGGCCCAAGAGACCCAGTACTTC CASSYAARAQETQYF
13 TRBJ1-2 TRBV12-3/TRBV12-4 NA NA TGTGCCAGCAGTTTTTTCCAGGTTAATGGCTACACCTTC CASSFFQVNGYTF
14 TRBJ1-6 TRBV3-1/TRBV3-2 NA NA TGTGCCAGCAGCCAACGGGGCTATAATTCACCCCTCCACTTT CASSQRGYNSPLHF
16 TRBJ2-2 TRBV5-5 NA NA TGTGCCAGCAGCTTGGCCGGCCCAAACCGGGCCGGGGAGCTGTTTTTT CASSLAGPNRAGELFF
13 TRBJ1-1 TRBV9 NA few TGTGCCAGCAGCGGACCGTGGGGGGCTGAAGCTTTCTTT CASSGPWGAEAFF
17 TRBJ2-2 TRBV9 NA NA TGTGCCAGCACCCAAACCGTATGGGACACGAACACCGGGGAGCTGTTTTTT CASTQTVWDTNTGELFF
15 TRBJ2-1 TRBV11-2 NA few TGTGCCAGCAGCTTAACTACAGGATCCTACAATGAGCAGTTCTTC CASSLTTGSYNEQFF
12 TRBJ2-7 TRBV5-4 TRBD1 NA TGTGCCAGCAGCCCGACAGGGAACGAGCAGTACTTC CASSPTGNEQYF
14 TRBJ1-1 TRBV15 NA NA TGTGCCACCAGCAGAGCTGACATGAACACTGAAGCTTTCTTT CATSRADMNTEAFF
14 TRBJ1-1 TRBV5-6 NA NA TGTGCCAGCAGTAGGGGGAAAGGGTACACTGAAGCTTTCTTT CASSRGKGYTEAFF
11 TRBJ1-1 TRBV6-6 NA NA TGTGCCAGCAGTTATGGGCAGGAAGCTTTCTTT CASSYGQEAFF
13 TRBJ2-3 TRBV5-1 NA once TGCGCCAGCAGCTCGATGACAACAGATACGCAGTATTTT CASSSMTTDTQYF